The 23 T cell receptor beta chains below come from one sample, sequenced in a study of blood T cell repertoires in COVID-19 (TCRdb year 2020). Libraries were constructed by the immunoSEQ multiplex PCR assay. TCRdb mirrors the immuneACCESS table, restricted to in-frame sequences. Some clones are absent from its copies; in checked studies, under half trace to an unresolved V gene, and the reason for the others is unknown. The sample records about 140,000 clones, around nine tenths of which are singletons. The ten largest clones capture about 4.7% of the sample. The source material was peripheral blood. Receptors originate from a human donor in a cohort sampled during active COVID-19.

CDR3 protein: CASTDGDRGPTYEQYF. The CDR3 DNA reads TGTGCCAGCACCGACGGGGACAGGGGTCCAACCTACGAGCAGTACTTC. The chain employs TRBV2 and TRBJ2-7; TRBD1 matches at 10 bases. There are 16 residues in the CDR3. Germline V gene data show CDR1 as SNHLY and CDR2 as FYNNEI. The V and J ends lost 7 bases and 2 bases, in that order; junction bases with no gene match: 11.

This clone was observed a few times. V gene TRBV28 combines with J gene TRBJ1-1, with D perhaps TRBD1 (5 bases). Trimming pared 9 bases from V and 1 base from J, leaving 24 bases between. Germline V gives CDR1 MDHEN, CDR2 SYDVKM. The CDR3 has 17 residues. Here the CDR3 reads CARAGSGATAPNTEAFF. The CDR3 DNA sequence: TGTGCCAGAGCAGGGTCGGGCGCCACTGCACCGAACACTGAAGCTTTCTTT.

Written as DNA, the CDR3 is TGTGCCAGCAAGGGGACGGAGAGACTAGCGGGACGGTACGAGCAGTACTTC. Translated: CASKGTERLAGRYEQYF. The V gene is TRBV2, the J gene TRBJ2-7, with 11 bases lining up with TRBD2. With V trimmed by 7 bases and J by 4 bases, 15 bases remained unmatched. Germline CDR1 and CDR2: SNHLY and FYNNEI. CDR3 length equals 17 residues.

Here the CDR3 reads CASSPGLINQPQHF. CDR3 bases: TGTGCCAGCAGCCCGGGACTGATCAATCAGCCCCAGCATTTT. This sequence joins TRBV2 and TRBJ1-5; possibly TRBD1 for D (5 bases). CDR1 and CDR2 (germline): SNHLY, FYNNEI. V lost 6 bases, J lost 3 bases, and 12 bases lay in between. The CDR3 is 14 residues long.

This clone was counted once. J is TRBJ2-5 and V is TRBV7-8, with D tentatively TRBD2 (7 bases). Germline-derived CDR1 and CDR2 are SGHVS and FQNEAQ. This CDR3 is 16 amino acids long. V gave up 1 base and J gave up 3 bases, with 15 bases separating them. The CDR3 region is CASSLEGGWVKETQYF. CDR3 bases: TGTGCCAGCAGCTTAGAGGGGGGGTGGGTGAAAGAGACCCAGTACTTC.

This chain links TRBV30 with TRBJ2-4, with D perhaps matching TRBD2 (6 bases). The germline V gene has CDR1 GTSNPN and CDR2 SVGIG (reference sequence). The CDR3 spans 14 residues. V lost 3 bases and J lost 1, with 10 bases in between. For the CDR3, the DNA is TGTGCCTGGAGCGGGACTCCGGCCAAAAACATTCAGTACTTC. This gives the protein CAWSGTPAKNIQYF.

V and J are TRBV3-1 (or the pseudogene TRBV3-2) and TRBJ2-7, with 12 bases identical to TRBD1. The V gene end was trimmed by 5 bases and the J gene end by 2 bases; junction bases not matched to a gene: 4. This CDR3 is built from 15 residues. Germline-derived CDR1 and CDR2 are LGHDT and YNNKEL (reference sequence). DNA for the CDR3: TGTGCCAGCAGCAGGGGACAGGGGGCCGCCTACGAGCAGTACTTC. Translated, it gives CASSRGQGAAYEQYF.

DNA for the CDR3: TGTGCCTGGAGTGAAGGGGTAGGCACTGAAGCTTTCTTT. As protein: CAWSEGVGTEAFF. V and J are TRBV30 and TRBJ1-1; D might be TRBD1 (5 bases). The ends were cut back, 1 base at V and 4 bases at J, with 10 bases in the middle. CDR1 and CDR2 (germline): GTSNPN, SVGIG (reference sequence). The CDR3 contains 13 residues. Full variable domain (remainder filled in from reference TRBV30 and TRBJ1-1): SQTIHQWPATLVQPVGSPLSLECTVEGTSNPNLYWYRQAAGRGLQLLFYSVGIGQISSEVPQNLSASRPQDRQFILSSKKLLLSDSGFYLCAWSEGVGTEAFFGQGTRLTVV.

The genes are TRBV5-1 and TRBJ2-1; the D gene is possibly TRBD2 (6 bases). The germline V and J ends were trimmed by 2 bases and 3 bases, with 12 bases remaining between them. CDR1 and CDR2 (germline): SGHRS, YFSETQ. The CDR3 loop spans 15 amino acids. The CDR3 region is CASSLYPGDYNEQFF. The DNA of the CDR3 is TGCGCCAGCAGCTTATACCCGGGGGACTACAATGAGCAGTTCTTC.

The chain employs TRBV28 and TRBJ2-7, with 8 bases identical to TRBD1. V shed 10 bases and J 1 base; nucleotides not matched to a gene: 9. CDR3 size: 14 residues. Per germline, CDR1 MDHEN and CDR2 SYDVKM. The CDR3 protein is CATTEDRVSYEQYF. The CDR3 DNA reads TGTGCCACCACAGAGGACAGGGTGTCCTACGAGCAGTACTTC.

The rearrangement links TRBV10-3 to TRBJ1-2, with D tentatively TRBD1 (6 bases). Germline lookup yields CDR1 ENHRY and CDR2 SYGVKD. This CDR3 is built from 14 residues. Trimming removed 4 bases from V and 3 bases from J, with 12 bases in between. The CDR3, as DNA: TGTGCCATCAGTGGGAAGGACAGTTACTATGGCTACACCTTC. Translation gives CAISGKDSYYGYTF.

This chain connects TRBV5-1 to TRBJ1-5; 7 nucleotides match TRBD1. The J segment lost 0 bases and the V segment lost 5 bases, leaving 8 bases of the junction unmatched. This CDR3 contains 16 residues. CDR1 and CDR2 (germline): SGHRS, YFSETQ. In DNA form, the CDR3 reads TGCGCCAGCAGGGCCGGGACAGATCCTAGCAATCAGCCCCAGCATTTT. Translated, it gives CASRAGTDPSNQPQHF.

The rearrangement joins TRBV28 to TRBJ2-7, with 8 bases that match TRBD1. The CDR3 has 15 residues. V trimming: 8 bases; J trimming: 1 base; junction bases outside the gene matches: 10. Germline CDR1 and CDR2: MDHEN and SYDVKM. The CDR3 spells CASGGGTGLSYEQYF. The CDR3 nucleotides are TGTGCCAGCGGCGGTGGGACAGGATTGTCCTACGAGCAGTACTTC.

This clone was seen a handful of times. The V call is TRBV4-3, the J call TRBJ1-6, with 8 positions matching TRBD1. Trimming took 1 base from V and 9 from J; bases not matched to a gene: 5. Germline CDR1 is LGHNA and CDR2 is YSLEER. This CDR3 comprises 15 residues. CDR3 residues: CASSQVTGGSSPLHF. CDR3 DNA: TGCGCCAGCAGCCAAGTAACAGGGGGAAGTTCACCCCTCCACTTT.

The rearrangement uses TRBV2 and TRBJ2-1; 9 nucleotides align to TRBD2. J was trimmed by 2 bases and V by 2 bases; bases with no gene match: 7. In germline, CDR1 is SNHLY, CDR2 FYNNEI. There are 17 residues in the CDR3. The CDR3 bases are TGTGCCAGCAGTGAAAGGGGGACTAGCCCCGCCTACAATGAGCAGTTCTTC. Its protein product is CASSERGTSPAYNEQFF.

This chain connects TRBV5-4 to TRBJ2-7; 8 bases line up with TRBD1. Per germline, CDR1 SGHNT and CDR2 YYREEE (reference sequence). The CDR3 consists of 14 residues. Trimming cost V 4 bases and J 4 bases; bases outside gene matches: 7. The CDR3 reads CASSTTDRAYEQYF. The CDR3 nucleotides are TGTGCCAGCAGCACTACGGACAGGGCTTACGAGCAGTACTTC.

The rearrangement joins TRBV14 to TRBJ1-6, with 7 bases aligning to TRBD1. After removal of 0 bases from V and 10 bases from J, the junction contained 12 bases not matched to a gene. The CDR3 runs 17 residues. Germline CDR1 SGHDN, CDR2 FVKESK. The CDR3 sequence: CASSQDGGRGMYSPLHF. In DNA, the CDR3 is TGTGCCAGCAGCCAAGATGGAGGCAGGGGGATGTACTCACCCCTCCACTTT.

This rearrangement joins TRBV2 to TRBJ2-1, with 9 bases identical to TRBD2. Germline CDR1 is SNHLY and CDR2 is FYNNEI. CDR3 size: 15 residues. V was clipped by 3 bases and J by 2 bases; unmatched bases: 2. The CDR3 reads CASSDASGAYNEQFF. The DNA for the CDR3 is TGTGCCAGCAGTGACGCTAGCGGGGCCTACAATGAGCAGTTCTTC.

Here the CDR3 reads CASGEGTSGRVEQYF. The CDR3 region has the DNA TGTGCCAGCGGGGAGGGGACTAGCGGGAGGGTCGAGCAGTACTTC. This chain connects TRBV6-5 to TRBJ2-7; TRBD2 agrees at 16 bases. CDR1 is MNHEY and CDR2 is SVGAGI in the germline V gene. This CDR3 comprises 15 residues. Trimming at V came to 8 bases and at J to 6 bases, leaving 7 bases not matched to a gene.

The rearrangement links TRBV6-1 to TRBJ2-7; 8 nucleotides align to TRBD2. V was clipped by 2 bases and J by 3 bases; unmatched bases: 6. Germline lookup yields CDR1 MNHNS and CDR2 SASEGT. This CDR3 spans 15 amino acids. CDR3 DNA sequence: TGTGCCAGCAGTGAATTCGCGGGAGGCCTCTACGAGCAGTACTTC. As protein: CASSEFAGGLYEQYF.

V and J are TRBV19 and TRBJ2-1; D is perhaps TRBD2 (6 bases). V was clipped by 0 bases and J by 1 base, with 7 bases between them. Germline CDR1 LNHDA, CDR2 SQIVND (reference sequence). The length of the CDR3 is 15 residues. The CDR3 spells CASSIDGGSYNEQFF. As DNA, the CDR3 is TGTGCCAGTAGTATAGATGGGGGGTCCTACAATGAGCAGTTCTTC.

This chain links TRBV4-1 with TRBJ1-2; TRBD1 matches 7 bases. Germline trimming cut 1 base from V and 4 bases from J; bases unmatched to any gene: 6. CDR3 length: 15 residues. Germline CDR1 MGHRA, CDR2 YSYEKL. The DNA of the CDR3 is TGCGCCAGCAGCCAAGCGGCAGGGGGTGGCTATGGCTACACCTTC. Protein product: CASSQAAGGGYGYTF.

The chain links TRBV4-1 to TRBJ1-3; 8 bases align to TRBD1. The CDR3 runs 17 residues. CDR1 is MGHRA, CDR2 YSYEKL, per germline. J was trimmed by 0 bases and V by 2 bases; bases with no gene match: 6. The CDR3 region has the DNA TGCGCCAGCAGCCAACCAGGGGGCGCGTCCTCTGGAAACACCATATATTTT. Translating gives CASSQPGGASSGNTIYF.